This T cell receptor beta chain was observed in a study of blood T cell repertoires in COVID-19. The overall study: The study drew acute and convalescent COVID-19 samples from the United States, Italy and Spain.

Germline CDR1 and CDR2: SQVTM and ANQGSEA. V lost 7 bases and J lost 7; bases outside the gene matches: 13. The CDR3 extends over 15 amino acids. Allocation to cohorts depended on clinical history reported by the participants. Study processing details: Cell counts per sample came from amplifying reference gene primers. The table came from immunoSEQ multiplex PCR; TCRdb's copy has only in-frame clones and leaves some out. V and J calls and clone size follow that table, whereas D and trimming were derived from the DNA. The sample shows over 350,000 clones, 70% to 90% of them seen only once. The chain employs TRBV29-1 and TRBJ2-7; 13 bases agree with TRBD2. Sequenced sample: PBMCs or T cells enriched from blood (not recorded which). This sequence was found in a woman between 18 and 29 years old with acute COVID-19. The CDR3 loop is CSGWTSGGQSGEQYF. For the CDR3, the DNA is TGCAGCGGATGGACTAGCGGGGGCCAGAGCGGGGAGCAGTACTTC.